The 12 T cell receptor beta chains presented below share a single source sample, sequenced in a study of cytomegalovirus exposure and HLA in healthy donors (dated by TCRdb to about 2017). The method was the immunoSEQ multiplex PCR assay. For the multiplex PCR, a mixture combining 60 forward primers for TCR Vbeta segments and 13 reverse primers for TCR Jbeta segments was used. Imported from immuneACCESS, the table was reduced by TCRdb to in-frame sequences with V and J called. These copies leave out some clones; in studies compared against another copy, an unresolved V gene accounts for under half, and the cause of the remainder is not known. Across this sample there are about 220,000 clones, with over 70% seen only once. The biggest ten clones account for over 0.65% of the sample. The sequenced sample consisted of PBMCs. The receptor source for this set is a boy younger than 10 in good health and CMV-seronegative.

The chain couples TRBV30 to TRBJ1-6; D gene uncertain. Trimming stripped 2 bases from V and 9 bases from J, with 8 bases between. Germline CDR1 reads GTSNPN; CDR2 reads SVGIG (reference sequence). The CDR3 totals 12 residues. This chain's CDR3 is CAWSLNSSPLHF. In DNA form, the CDR3 reads TGTGCCTGGAGTTTAAACAGTTCACCCCTCCACTTT. Full variable domain (rest looked up from reference TRBV30 and TRBJ1-6): SQTIHQWPATLVQPVGSPLSLECTVEGTSNPNLYWYRQAAGRGLQLLFYSVGIGQISSEVPQNLSASRPQDRQFILSSKKLLLSDSGFYLCAWSLNSSPLHFGNGTRLTVT.

The chain joins TRBV19 to TRBJ2-1; the match to TRBD1 covers 11 bases. J gave up 16 bases and V 11 bases, and 25 bases lay outside the gene matches. CDR1 and CDR2 (germline): LNHDA, SQIVND (reference sequence). This CDR3 has 16 amino acids. This CDR3 is CASTGQGAIGTLGVFF. The CDR3 DNA sequence: TGTGCCTCAACCGGACAGGGGGCCATCGGGACTTTGGGCGTTTTCTTC.

The chain links TRBV5-1 to TRBJ2-5, with 7 bases identical to TRBD1. V was clipped by 6 bases and J by 1 base; unmatched bases: 6. This CDR3 has 14 amino acids. CDR1 is SGHRS, CDR2 YFSETQ, per germline. The DNA of the CDR3 is TGCGCCAGCAACGCCCGGGACAGCCAAGAGACCCAGTACTTC. It yields the protein CASNARDSQETQYF.

The chain has TRBV5-1 and TRBJ2-3; D ambiguous. CDR1 and CDR2 from the germline V gene are SGHRS and YFSETQ. The CDR3 length is 15 residues. The V and J ends lost 3 bases and 2 bases respectively, with 13 bases between them. The CDR3 coding sequence is TGCGCCAGCAGCTCCGGTGGAGCCCACACAGATACGCAGTATTTT. It encodes CASSSGGAHTDTQYF.

The CDR3 loop is CASSGRAGRGEQFF. The CDR3 region has the DNA TGTGCCAGCAGTGGGCGGGCAGGGAGGGGGGAGCAGTTCTTC. V gene TRBV6-1 combines with J gene TRBJ2-1; D may be TRBD2 (7 bases). In germline, CDR1 is MNHNS, CDR2 SASEGT. V was pared by 4 bases and J by 10 bases, with 17 bases between. This CDR3 region has 14 residues.

This chain links TRBV27 with TRBJ2-1; 11 bases match TRBD2. Per germline, CDR1 MNHEY and CDR2 SMNVEV (reference sequence). With 8 bases clipped from V and 5 bases from J, the junction kept 8 bases outside the gene matches. The CDR3 is 15 amino acids. The CDR3 DNA sequence: TGTGCCAGCTCGGTCGGACTAGCGGGCCACAATGAGCAGTTCTTC. Its translation is CASSVGLAGHNEQFF.

The rearrangement joins TRBV5-1 to TRBJ2-1; TRBD1 matches at 7 bases. Germline trimming cut 0 bases from V and 5 bases from J; bases unmatched to any gene: 2. CDR3 size: 14 residues. Germline V gene sequence: CDR1 SGHRS, CDR2 YFSETQ. The CDR3, as DNA: TGCGCCAGCAGCTTGGCTGACAGGGACAATGAGCAGTTCTTC. Residues: CASSLADRDNEQFF.

V gene TRBV11-2 combines with J gene TRBJ2-5, with TRBD2 matching 10 bases. CDR1 SGHAT and CDR2 FQNNGV come from the germline V gene. The length of the CDR3 is 14 residues. J gave up 4 bases and V 3 bases, and 2 bases lay outside the gene matches. CDR3: CASSFGTSAETQYF. CDR3 coding DNA: TGTGCCAGCAGCTTCGGGACTAGCGCAGAGACCCAGTACTTC.

This rearrangement joins TRBV2 to TRBJ2-1; TRBD2 might be the D (6 bases). Per germline, CDR1 SNHLY and CDR2 FYNNEI. The length of the CDR3 is 16 residues. V lost 5 bases and J 3 bases, leaving 17 bases between the germline ends. CDR3 sequence (DNA): TGTGCCAGCAGTAGTAAGGCGGGAAGCTTCTACAATGAGCAGTTCTTC. This sequence encodes CASSSKAGSFYNEQFF.

The rearrangement links TRBV6-5 to TRBJ1-2; D unclear. CDR1 and CDR2 (germline): MNHEY, SVGAGI. The V and J ends lost 2 bases and 2 bases respectively, with 12 bases between them. There are 15 residues in the CDR3. DNA of the CDR3: TGTGCCAGCAGTTACGCGGCGGAGTCAAACTATGGCTACACCTTC. Translated, it gives CASSYAAESNYGYTF.

This chain links TRBV28 with TRBJ1-2; 8 nucleotides agree with TRBD1. Germline CDR1 MDHEN, CDR2 SYDVKM. Trimming took 6 bases from V and 4 from J; bases not matched to a gene: 4. The CDR3 is made up of 13 amino acids. The CDR3 DNA reads as TGTGCCAGCAGAACAGGACAGGGCTATGGCTACACCTTC. Translation: CASRTGQGYGYTF.

V usage is TRBV30 and J usage is TRBJ1-1; perhaps TRBD1 as D (5 bases). Trimming left V 3 bases short and J 4 bases short, with 12 bases between. Per the germline V gene, CDR1 is GTSNPN and CDR2 is SVGIG (reference sequence). The CDR3 covers 13 residues. The CDR3 DNA reads TGTGCCTGGAGCGCCGGGGGAGGCACTGAAGCTTTCTTT. This sequence encodes CAWSAGGGTEAFF.